A single sample gave rise to the 11 T cell receptor beta chains below, sequenced in a study of CD8+CD57+ T cells in acquired aplastic anemia. The study profiled TCR beta VDJ and CDR3 using genomic DNA as template. Using its own MiXCR run on the reads, TCRdb lists one record per CDR3 protein. Of about 130,000 distinct CDR3 sequences in the sample, roughly 50% were seen once. The sequencing sample was made of sorted CD4+, CD8+, or CD8+CD57+ T cells (not recorded which) from PBMCs. The receptors shown here come from a human donor in good health, serving as a control.

V gene TRBV3-1 combines with J gene TRBJ2-2, with unresolved D. Germline V gene sequence: CDR1 LGHDT, CDR2 YNNKEL (reference sequence). CDR3 length: 11 residues. Deletions cut 5 bases from V and 6 bases from J, with 4 bases between. This CDR3 is CASSSPGELFF. In nucleotides, the CDR3 is TGTGCCAGCAGCTCACCCGGGGAGCTGTTTTTT.

This clonotype was detected only once. The J gene is TRBJ2-3, the V gene TRBV10-3; D not certain. The CDR3 covers 12 residues. Trimming cost V 7 bases and J 0 bases, with 5 bases left between them. Germline V gives CDR1 ENHRY, CDR2 SYGVKD. CDR3 sequence reads: CAIMDSTDTQYF. Here the CDR3 DNA reads TGTGCCATCATGGACAGCACAGATACGCAGTATTTT.

This sequence joins TRBV2 and TRBJ1-6; no clear D gene. Germline assignment: CDR1 SNHLY and CDR2 FYNNEI. The CDR3 has 15 amino acids. V was shortened by 5 bases and J by 10 bases, with 18 bases between the two germline ends. Here the CDR3 DNA reads TGTGCCAGCAGTTGGGGTGACCGGGAAGGGTCACCCCTCCACTTT. Translating gives CASSWGDREGSPLHF.

The chain uses TRBV10-3 and TRBJ1-2; 8 bases match TRBD1. The trim removed 2 bases at V and 8 bases at J, leaving 4 bases unmatched. The CDR3 has 13 amino acids. CDR1 is ENHRY, CDR2 SYGVKD, per germline. CDR3 in amino acids: CAISEGTGYGYTF. In DNA, the CDR3 is TGTGCCATCAGTGAGGGGACAGGTTACGGCTACACCTTC.

Many counts were recorded for this clonotype. V and J are TRBV20-1 and TRBJ2-7, with 13 positions matching TRBD2. The CDR3 consists of 15 residues. CDR1 is DFQATT and CDR2 is SNEGSKA in the germline V gene (reference sequence). The trim removed 6 bases at V and 2 bases at J, leaving 7 bases unmatched. The CDR3 DNA reads TGCAGTGCGGGGATTGGGACTAGCGGGGCCTACGAGCAGTACTTC. Amino acids: CSAGIGTSGAYEQYF.

This chain connects TRBV20-1 to TRBJ2-5; D ambiguous. CDR3 length: 11 residues. V lost 3 bases, J lost 4 bases, and 6 bases lay in between. Germline CDR1 reads DFQATT; CDR2 reads SNEGSKA (reference sequence). CDR3 sequence reads: CSASPGETQYF. CDR3 sequence (DNA): TGCAGTGCTAGCCCAGGAGAGACCCAGTACTTC.

This clonotype was detected ten times or more. The V call is TRBV6-2 or TRBV6-3, the J call TRBJ2-7; the D is unclear. V lost 7 bases, J lost 4 bases, and 20 bases lay in between. This CDR3 is built from 15 residues. Looked up from germline, CDR1 is MNHEY and CDR2 is SVGEGT. The CDR3 region is CASTPSGRRMYEQYF. CDR3 nucleotide sequence: TGTGCCAGCACCCCTTCTGGGCGAAGGATGTACGAGCAGTACTTC.

This clonotype was counted at least ten times. The chain is built from TRBV20-1 and TRBJ2-3; 8 nucleotides match TRBD2. Trimming took 2 bases from V and 1 from J; bases not matched to a gene: 8. The germline V gene encodes CDR1 DFQATT and CDR2 SNEGSKA (reference sequence). This CDR3 region has 16 residues. Here the CDR3 reads CSARSLREARTDTQYF. The CDR3 DNA sequence: TGCAGTGCTAGAAGTTTGCGGGAGGCGCGCACAGATACGCAGTATTTT.

Ten or more counts support this clonotype. The chain couples TRBV30 to TRBJ1-4; no firm D call. Looked up from germline, CDR1 is GTSNPN and CDR2 is SVGIG (reference sequence). The germline V and J ends were trimmed by 0 bases and 5 bases, with 10 bases remaining between them. CDR3 length equals 14 residues. This CDR3 is CAWSVHRGNEKLFF. CDR3 coding DNA: TGTGCCTGGAGTGTACACAGAGGGAATGAAAAACTGTTTTTT.

Only a few counts were recorded for this clonotype. The chain joins TRBV4-1 to TRBJ2-3, with 13 bases aligning to TRBD2. The CDR3 is 19 amino acids. The V gene end was trimmed by 1 base and the J gene end by 2 bases; junction bases not matched to a gene: 9. Germline CDR1 and CDR2: MGHRA and YSYEKL. The CDR3 DNA is TGCGCCAGCAGCCAAGCCTTCCCGGGACTAGCGGGGCTCACAGATACGCAGTATTTT. Translated, it gives CASSQAFPGLAGLTDTQYF.

This clonotype was observed at least ten times. The chain joins TRBV9 to TRBJ2-3; D is unclear. Germline CDR1 is SGDLS and CDR2 is YYNGEE. CDR3 length equals 15 residues. Deletions cut 2 bases from V and 0 bases from J, with 10 bases between. DNA of the CDR3: TGTGCCAGCAGCGTCCTTATGGCTAGCACAGATACGCAGTATTTT. Its translation: CASSVLMASTDTQYF.